The next 10 T cell receptor beta chains were all read from a single sample in a study of cytomegalovirus exposure and HLA in healthy donors. The primer mix had 60 Vbeta and 13 Jbeta primers. Clones were read by immunoSEQ multiplex PCR, and TCRdb kept only the in-frame ones, dropping some. The table shows 150,000 or so clones, with about 70% occurring only once. Sequencing was done on a sample of PBMCs. These receptor sequences come from a male donor in good health and CMV-seronegative.

V usage is TRBV6-1 and J usage is TRBJ1-6, with TRBD1 as a possible D gene (6 bases). CDR1 is MNHNS and CDR2 is SASEGT in the germline V gene. This CDR3 spans 15 amino acids. Trimming cost V 5 bases and J 6 bases, with 14 bases left between them. The CDR3 sequence is CASSPRGASNSPLHF. In DNA, the CDR3 is TGTGCCAGCAGTCCTCGGGGGGCCTCTAATTCACCCCTCCACTTT.

The genes are TRBV19 and TRBJ1-2; 10 bases match TRBD1. Germline CDR1 and CDR2: LNHDA and SQIVND (reference sequence). CDR3 size: 18 residues. With 3 bases clipped from V and 4 bases from J, the junction kept 14 bases outside the gene matches. The CDR3 region is CASSIHSVGTGESYGYTF. CDR3 in DNA: TGTGCCAGTAGTATTCACTCTGTCGGGACAGGGGAGAGCTATGGCTACACCTTC.

The chain couples TRBV23-1 to TRBJ2-1, with a possible D match to TRBD1 (6 bases). TRBV23-1 is identified as an open reading frame with a role that is uncertain. Trimming pared 3 bases from V and 7 bases from J, leaving 25 bases between. CDR3 length equals 18 residues. For the CDR3, the DNA is TGCGCCAGCAGTCATCCGAGGAACCGGGACACTCGGGTTAATGAGCAGTTCTTC. This translates into CASSHPRNRDTRVNEQFF.

The rearrangement uses TRBV5-1 and TRBJ2-7; 11 bases align to TRBD2. The ends lost 3 bases at V and 4 bases at J; junction bases unmatched: 3. CDR3 size: 14 residues. Germline V gene data show CDR1 as SGHRS and CDR2 as YFSETQ. The CDR3 loop is CASSYSGGAYEQYF. CDR3 bases: TGCGCCAGCAGCTATAGCGGGGGGGCTTACGAGCAGTACTTC.

The chain uses TRBV5-4 and TRBJ2-1; 7 bases align to TRBD1. J gave up 5 bases and V 0 bases, and 5 bases lay outside the gene matches. The CDR3 is made up of 15 amino acids. Germline V gene data show CDR1 as SGHNT and CDR2 as YYREEE (reference sequence). The CDR3 bases are TGTGCCAGCAGCTTGGTCGTGGGACAGCACAATGAGCAGTTCTTC. This translates into CASSLVVGQHNEQFF.

The genes are TRBV5-1 and TRBJ1-2, with D perhaps matching TRBD1 (5 bases). Between the trimmed V and J ends, which lost 1 base and 8 bases, there was a span of 18 bases. From germline, CDR1 is SGHRS and CDR2 YFSETQ. The CDR3 spans 15 residues. Here the CDR3 reads CASSLMVKGNNGYTF. The CDR3 region has the DNA TGCGCCAGCAGCTTGATGGTGAAGGGGAATAACGGCTACACCTTC.

V usage is TRBV2 and J usage is TRBJ2-1; 7 nucleotides match TRBD1. With 6 bases clipped from V and 7 bases from J, the junction kept 3 bases outside the gene matches. The CDR3 totals 12 residues. In germline, CDR1 is SNHLY, CDR2 FYNNEI. The CDR3 DNA sequence: TGTGCCAGCAGGAACAGGGGTAATGAGCAGTTCTTC. Translation: CASRNRGNEQFF.

In its sample, this clone was seen a few times. The chain recombines TRBV6-1 with TRBJ2-7; TRBD2 aligns across 12 bases. V shed 3 bases, J shed 0 bases, and the junction held 6 bases outside the gene matches. CDR3 size: 17 residues. Germline CDR1 MNHNS, CDR2 SASEGT. The CDR3 reads CASSDESSGGGSYEQYF. The CDR3 DNA follows: TGTGCCAGCAGTGACGAGTCTAGCGGGGGGGGCTCCTACGAGCAGTACTTC.

V is TRBV11-1 and J is TRBJ2-3; 11 bases are a match to TRBD2. V shed 5 bases and J 1 base; nucleotides not matched to a gene: 5. This CDR3 contains 16 residues. Looked up from germline, CDR1 is SGHAT and CDR2 is FQDESV (reference sequence). CDR3 in DNA: TGTGCCAGCAGCGCCGATAGCGGGGGGGGCACAGATACGCAGTATTTT. This encodes CASSADSGGGTDTQYF.

This clone was seen only once. The J gene is TRBJ1-3, the V gene TRBV5-1; D is undetermined. The CDR3 consists of 15 residues. V lost 4 bases and J 0 bases, leaving 11 bases between the germline ends. CDR1 is SGHRS, CDR2 YFSETQ, per germline. CDR3 bases: TGCGCCAGCAGCCAAACAGTTTCCTCTGGAAACACCATATATTTT. Translating it yields CASSQTVSSGNTIYF.